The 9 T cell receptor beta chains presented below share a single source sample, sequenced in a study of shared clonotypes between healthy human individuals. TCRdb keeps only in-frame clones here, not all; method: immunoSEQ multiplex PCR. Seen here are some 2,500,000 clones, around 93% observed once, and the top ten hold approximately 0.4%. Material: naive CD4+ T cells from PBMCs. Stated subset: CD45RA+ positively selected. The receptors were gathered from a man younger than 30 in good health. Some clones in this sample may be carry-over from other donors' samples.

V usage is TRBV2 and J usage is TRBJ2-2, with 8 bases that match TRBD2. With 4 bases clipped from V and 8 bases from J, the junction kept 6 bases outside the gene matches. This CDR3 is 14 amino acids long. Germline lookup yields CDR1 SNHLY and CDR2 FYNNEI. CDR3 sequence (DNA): TGTGCCAGCAGTGGGGCGGGAGGTTTGGGGGAGCTGTTTTTT. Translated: CASSGAGGLGELFF.

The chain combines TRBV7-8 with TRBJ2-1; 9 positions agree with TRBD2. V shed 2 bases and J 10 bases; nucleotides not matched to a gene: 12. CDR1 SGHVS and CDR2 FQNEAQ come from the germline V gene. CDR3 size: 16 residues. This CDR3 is CASSLTAASGIREQFF. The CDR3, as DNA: TGTGCCAGCAGCTTAACGGCGGCTAGCGGGATACGCGAGCAGTTCTTC.

CDR3 loop: CASSPQGAFVYEQYF. CDR3 nucleotide sequence: TGTGCCAGCAGCCCACAGGGGGCTTTCGTCTACGAGCAGTACTTC. This sequence joins TRBV7-9 and TRBJ2-7, with TRBD1 matching 9 bases. V was pared by 5 bases and J by 3 bases, with 8 bases of the junction left unmatched. The CDR3 runs 15 residues. Germline-derived CDR1 and CDR2 are SEHNR and FQNEAQ (reference sequence).

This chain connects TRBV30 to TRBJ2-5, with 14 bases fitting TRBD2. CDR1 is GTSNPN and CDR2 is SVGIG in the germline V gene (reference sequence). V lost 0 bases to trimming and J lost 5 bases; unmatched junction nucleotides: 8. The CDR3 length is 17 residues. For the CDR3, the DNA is TGTGCCTGGAGTGTGTCCTTCCGACTAGCGGGAGGGGAGACCCAGTACTTC. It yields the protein CAWSVSFRLAGGETQYF. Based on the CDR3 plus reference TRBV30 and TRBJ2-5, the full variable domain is SQTIHQWPATLVQPVGSPLSLECTVEGTSNPNLYWYRQAAGRGLQLLFYSVGIGQISSEVPQNLSASRPQDRQFILSSKKLLLSDSGFYLCAWSVSFRLAGGETQYFGPGTRLLVL.

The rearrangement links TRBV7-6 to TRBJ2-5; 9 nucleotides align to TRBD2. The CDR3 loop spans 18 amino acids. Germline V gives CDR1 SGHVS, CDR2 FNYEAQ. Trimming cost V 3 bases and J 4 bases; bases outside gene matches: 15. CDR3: CASSFSRRASGELETQYF. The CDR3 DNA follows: TGTGCCAGCAGCTTTAGTCGCCGCGCTAGCGGGGAACTAGAGACCCAGTACTTC.

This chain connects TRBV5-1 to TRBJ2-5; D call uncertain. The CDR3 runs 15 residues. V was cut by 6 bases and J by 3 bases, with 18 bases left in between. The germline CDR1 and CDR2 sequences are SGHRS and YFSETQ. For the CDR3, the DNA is TGCGCCAGCACCCTCCTTCCGGTTAGGGAAGAGACCCAGTACTTC. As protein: CASTLLPVREETQYF.

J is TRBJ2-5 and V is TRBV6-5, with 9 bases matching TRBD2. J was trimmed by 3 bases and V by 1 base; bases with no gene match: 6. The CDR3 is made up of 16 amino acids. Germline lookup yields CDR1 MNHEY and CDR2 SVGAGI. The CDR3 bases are TGTGCCAGCAGTTACTGGGCTAGCGGGATTAAAGAGACCCAGTACTTC. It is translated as CASSYWASGIKETQYF.

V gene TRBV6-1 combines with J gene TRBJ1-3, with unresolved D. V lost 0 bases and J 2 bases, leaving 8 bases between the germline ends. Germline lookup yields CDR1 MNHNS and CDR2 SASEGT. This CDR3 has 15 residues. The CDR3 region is CASSEAEGTGNTIYF. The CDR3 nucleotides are TGTGCCAGCAGTGAAGCTGAGGGTACTGGAAACACCATATATTTT.

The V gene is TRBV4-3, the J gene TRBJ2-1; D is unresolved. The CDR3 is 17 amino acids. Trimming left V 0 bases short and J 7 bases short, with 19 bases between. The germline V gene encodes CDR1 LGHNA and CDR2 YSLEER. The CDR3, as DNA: TGCGCCAGCAGCCAAGAGAGTTACCATAGGGTCCGGAATGAGCAGTTCTTC. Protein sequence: CASSQESYHRVRNEQFF.